A single sample gave rise to the 30 T cell receptor beta chains below, sequenced in a study of T-cell reconstitution after alpha-beta-depleted transplantation in children. Unique molecular identifiers were incorporated during preparation of the TCRbeta library. Each CDR3 protein is one row after TCRdb ran MiXCR on the PCR reads. This sample has about 230,000 distinct CDR3 sequences; approximately 9.7% occur once, and the top ten carry 5% to 6%. The sample was PBMCs from the stem cell graft donor, taken from the stem cell graft. The receptors were gathered from a human donor who donated a stem cell graft to a child with SCID.

There are many counts of this clonotype. V is TRBV7-9 and J is TRBJ1-5; a weak D match, TRBD1 (5 bases). The germline CDR1 and CDR2 sequences are SEHNR and FQNEAQ (reference sequence). The CDR3 is 15 residues long. The germline V and J ends were trimmed by 5 bases and 5 bases, with 16 bases remaining between them. The CDR3 here is CASSIGWGDYQPQHF. The CDR3 DNA follows: TGTGCCAGCAGCATAGGTTGGGGGGATTATCAGCCCCAGCATTTT. The full variable domain, in which reference TRBV7-9 and TRBJ1-5 provide the parts outside the CDR3, is DTGVSQNPRHKITKRGQNVTFRCDPISEHNRLYWYRQTLGQGPEFLTYFQNEAQLEKSRLLSDRFSAERPKGSFSTLEIQRTEQGDSAMYLCASSIGWGDYQPQHFGDGTRLSIL.

This clonotype was seen a few times. The V gene is TRBV29-1, the J gene TRBJ1-3; D remains unclear. Trimming stripped 6 bases from V and 4 bases from J, with 13 bases between. Germline CDR1 reads SQVTM; CDR2 reads ANQGSEA. CDR3 length: 13 amino acids. The CDR3 DNA is TGCAGCGTCATAGGGAAGTCGGGAAACACCATATATTTT. It codes for CSVIGKSGNTIYF.

This clonotype was detected ten times or more. The chain uses TRBV11-2 and TRBJ2-7, with a possible D match to TRBD1 (6 bases). Germline V gives CDR1 SGHAT, CDR2 FQNNGV. The CDR3 length is 15 residues. V lost 1 base, J lost 0 bases, and 10 bases lay in between. The CDR3 loop reads CASSLVTGNSYEQYF. In nucleotides, the CDR3 is TGTGCCAGCAGCTTAGTCACAGGGAACTCCTACGAGCAGTACTTC.

V gene TRBV2 combines with J gene TRBJ1-2; D is unclear. The germline V and J ends were trimmed by 3 bases and 2 bases, with 16 bases remaining between them. CDR3 length: 16 residues. Germline loops: CDR1 SNHLY, CDR2 FYNNEI. Here the CDR3 DNA reads TGTGCCAGCAGTGACCTCCGGGCGGCGAAGAACTATGGCTACACCTTC. It translates to CASSDLRAAKNYGYTF.

This clonotype was picked up many times. The chain uses TRBV28 and TRBJ1-2; a possible D gene is TRBD1 (6 bases). In germline, CDR1 is MDHEN, CDR2 SYDVKM. V was cut by 8 bases and J by 4 bases, with 11 bases left in between. This CDR3 spans 12 amino acids. This CDR3 reads CASLGGVYGYTF. The CDR3 region has the DNA TGTGCCAGCCTAGGGGGGGTCTATGGCTACACCTTC.

This clonotype was seen ten or more times. The V call is TRBV2, the J call TRBJ2-3; D unresolved. The V gene lost 2 bases and the J gene lost 0 bases, with 9 bases spanning the gap. Per germline, CDR1 SNHLY and CDR2 FYNNEI. The CDR3 extends over 15 amino acids. The CDR3 protein is CASSELSVSTDTQYF. The DNA for the CDR3 is TGTGCCAGCAGTGAACTCAGTGTGAGCACAGATACGCAGTATTTT.

This clonotype was seen ten or more times. This chain links TRBV3-1 with TRBJ1-6, with TRBD1 as a possible D gene (6 bases). CDR3 length: 14 residues. Trimming cost V 4 bases and J 7 bases, with 11 bases left between them. CDR1 is LGHDT and CDR2 is YNNKEL in the germline V gene (reference sequence). Here the CDR3 reads CASSRAGGNSPLHF. In nucleotides, the CDR3 is TGTGCCAGCAGCCGAGCGGGGGGCAATTCACCCCTCCACTTT.

This clonotype turned up a few times. The chain joins TRBV20-1 to TRBJ2-5, with 8 bases aligning to TRBD1. Germline V CDR1 and CDR2: DFQATT, SNEGSKA (reference sequence). This CDR3 comprises 14 residues. The V and J ends lost 6 bases and 1 base, in that order; junction bases with no gene match: 7. The CDR3 DNA is TGCAGTGCACCCAGGGGGCAAATCCAAGAGACCCAGTACTTC. Protein product: CSAPRGQIQETQYF.

This clonotype was found many times. This sequence joins TRBV29-1 and TRBJ1-1, with 9 nucleotides matching TRBD1. V trimming: 6 bases; J trimming: 5 bases; junction bases outside the gene matches: 4. Germline CDR1 and CDR2: SQVTM and ANQGSEA. This CDR3 region has 12 residues. The CDR3 reads CSVGTGRTEAFF. In nucleotides, the CDR3 is TGCAGCGTGGGGACAGGGAGAACTGAAGCTTTCTTT.

This clonotype was observed at least ten times. The CDR3 nucleotides read TGTGCCAGCAGCCCCGGGACAGGCATGAACACTGAAGCTTTCTTT. This encodes CASSPGTGMNTEAFF. The chain uses TRBV7-2 and TRBJ1-1; TRBD1 matches 8 bases. Germline CDR1 is SGHTA and CDR2 is FQGNSA. V lost 5 bases, J lost 0 bases, and 5 bases stayed unmatched. The CDR3 loop spans 15 amino acids.

Ten or more counts support this clonotype. The rearrangement links TRBV5-1 to TRBJ1-2, with a possible D match to TRBD1 (5 bases). The CDR3 length is 13 residues. CDR1 and CDR2 from the germline V gene are SGHRS and YFSETQ. The V gene lost 4 bases and the J gene lost 7 bases, with 14 bases spanning the gap. CDR3 nucleotide sequence: TGCGCCAGCAGCCTAGACAGTCCTCTTGGCTACACCTTC. Protein: CASSLDSPLGYTF.

This clonotype was counted ten times or more. The chain recombines TRBV7-8 with TRBJ2-5; unclear D gene. This CDR3 spans 13 amino acids. The V gene lost 4 bases and the J gene lost 2 bases, with 8 bases spanning the gap. Germline V gene sequence: CDR1 SGHVS, CDR2 FQNEAQ. The CDR3 DNA reads as TGTGCCAGCAGCTGGACCTCACAAGAGACCCAGTACTTC. It codes for CASSWTSQETQYF. The full variable domain, its missing parts supplied by reference TRBV7-8 and TRBJ2-5, is GAGVSQSPRYKVAKRGQDVALRCDPISGHVSLFWYQQALGQGPEFLTYFQNEAQLDKSGLPSDRFFAERPEGSVSTLKIQRTQQEDSAVYLCASSWTSQETQYFGPGTRLLVL.

This clonotype was detected many times. J is TRBJ2-1 and V is TRBV20-1; 7 positions match TRBD1. Per germline, CDR1 DFQATT and CDR2 SNEGSKA (reference sequence). This CDR3 comprises 14 residues. V dropped 2 bases and J dropped 2; count of bases not matched to a gene: 3. CDR3 sequence: CSARRQGAYNEQFF. CDR3 nucleotides: TGCAGTGCTAGAAGGCAGGGGGCCTACAATGAGCAGTTCTTC.

This clonotype was counted at least ten times. The CDR3 sequence: CATSKAAQETQYF. CDR3 DNA sequence: TGTGCCACCAGCAAAGCGGCGCAAGAGACCCAGTACTTC. V and J are TRBV15 and TRBJ2-5, with a tentative D call TRBD2 (5 bases). Trimming stripped 4 bases from V and 2 bases from J, with 8 bases between. The CDR3 is 13 residues long. Germline CDR1 and CDR2: LNHNV and YYDKDF (reference sequence).

The gene calls are TRBV7-3 and TRBJ2-1; 8 bases are shared with TRBD2. Unmatched junction bases numbered 10, after V lost 5 bases and J lost 4 bases. The CDR3 is 16 residues long. Looked up from germline, CDR1 is SGHTA and CDR2 is FQGTGA. In nucleotides, the CDR3 is TGTGCCAGCAGCCCTAAGATGCGGGGGGCGTACAATGAGCAGTTCTTC. The encoded protein is CASSPKMRGAYNEQFF. Combining the CDR3 with reference TRBV7-3 and TRBJ2-1 gives the whole variable domain GAGVSQTPSNKVTEKGKYVELRCDPISGHTALYWYRQSLGQGPEFLIYFQGTGAADDSGLPNDRFFAVRPEGSVSTLKIQRTERGDSAVYLCASSPKMRGAYNEQFFGPGTRLTVL.

This clonotype showed up many times. This sequence joins TRBV5-1 and TRBJ2-2, with no clear D. Germline lookup yields CDR1 SGHRS and CDR2 YFSETQ. The CDR3 spans 13 residues. Trimming took 2 bases from V and 3 from J, leaving 5 bases between them. Written as DNA, the CDR3 is TGCGCCAGCAGCTTTCCCCACACCGGGGAGCTGTTTTTT. Translated: CASSFPHTGELFF. The whole variable domain, remainder taken from reference TRBV5-1 and TRBJ2-2, is KAGVTQTPRYLIKTRGQQVTLSCSPISGHRSVSWYQQTPGQGLQFLFEYFSETQRNKGNFPGRFSGRQFSNSRSEMNVSTLELGDSALYLCASSFPHTGELFFGEGSRLTVL.

This clonotype was recorded many times. V and J are TRBV7-2 and TRBJ2-6; D unclear. There are 14 residues in the CDR3. Germline V gene sequence: CDR1 SGHTA, CDR2 FQGNSA. Deletions cut 3 bases from V and 1 base from J, with 4 bases between. The CDR3 spells CASSFTSGANVLTF. In DNA, the CDR3 is TGTGCCAGCAGCTTTACTTCTGGGGCCAACGTCCTGACTTTC.

This clonotype was counted ten times or more. The rearrangement links TRBV5-4 to TRBJ1-1; tentatively, D is TRBD1 (5 bases). This CDR3 spans 12 amino acids. The germline V and J ends were trimmed by 1 base and 11 bases, with 12 bases remaining between them. CDR1 is SGHNT and CDR2 is YYREEE in the germline V gene (reference sequence). The CDR3 nucleotides are TGTGCCAGCAGCTTGCCGGGAGGGGACGCTTTCTTT. Translated: CASSLPGGDAFF.

In its sample, this clonotype was seen many times. The rearrangement links TRBV7-2 to TRBJ2-7; possibly TRBD2 for D (6 bases). From germline, CDR1 is SGHTA and CDR2 FQGNSA. V lost 5 bases and J 5 bases, leaving 16 bases between the germline ends. There are 14 residues in the CDR3. CDR3 DNA: TGTGCCAGCAGCCCGGGCGGCGGGGCGGACGAGCAGTACTTC. This sequence encodes CASSPGGGADEQYF.

Turning to this clonotype: One base away lies a much larger clone, so this may be a sequencing read error. This sequence joins TRBV2 and TRBJ2-1; the D is unclear. The germline gives CDR1 SNHLY, CDR2 FYNNEI. There are 13 residues in the CDR3. CDR3 DNA sequence: TGTGCCAGCAGTCGACTCCTCTACAATGAGCAGATCTTC. Its translation: CASSRLLYNEQIF. The whole variable domain, remainder taken from reference TRBV2 and TRBJ2-1, is EPEVTQTPSHQVTQMGQEVILRCVPISNHLYFYWYRQILGQKVEFLVSFYNNEISEKSEIFDDQFSVERPDGSNFTLKIRSTKLEDSAMYFCASSRLLYNEQIFGPGTRLTVL.

This clonotype was seen repeatedly, ten times or more. The chain couples TRBV7-2 to TRBJ2-7, with 9 positions matching TRBD2. The germline V gene has CDR1 SGHTA and CDR2 FQGNSA. V trimming: 1 base; J trimming: 0 bases; junction bases outside the gene matches: 4. This CDR3 spans 16 amino acids. This chain's CDR3 is CASSLGSGGPSYEQYF. In DNA, the CDR3 is TGTGCCAGCAGCTTAGGTAGCGGGGGCCCCTCCTACGAGCAGTACTTC.

This clonotype occurred many times. The chain carries TRBV5-1 and TRBJ2-3, with D unclear. Germline V CDR1 and CDR2: SGHRS, YFSETQ. V was trimmed by 4 bases and J by 1 base, leaving 13 bases between them. The CDR3 totals 15 residues. CDR3 residues: CASSVQTPGTDTQYF. CDR3 nucleotide sequence: TGCGCCAGCAGCGTACAGACTCCTGGCACAGATACGCAGTATTTT.

This clonotype was picked up many times. The genes are TRBV6-1 and TRBJ1-4; tentative D call: TRBD1 (5 bases). The CDR3 sequence is 14 residues long. Germline V lookup: CDR1 MNHNS, CDR2 SASEGT. Trimming pared 4 bases from V and 7 bases from J, leaving 13 bases between. CDR3 residues: CASSAGTASEKLFF. For the CDR3, the DNA is TGTGCCAGCAGTGCCGGGACGGCTTCTGAAAAACTGTTTTTT.

In the case of this clonotype: A much larger clone sits a single nucleotide away, making a read error possible. CDR3 residues: CASSFSSGDQPQHF. The CDR3, as DNA: TGTGCCAGCAGTTTTTCGTCGGGGGATCAGCCCCAGCATTTT. The J gene is TRBJ1-5, the V gene TRBV12-3 or TRBV12-4; TRBD1 is a possible D gene (5 bases). V lost 3 bases and J lost 5, with 11 bases in between. The CDR3 has 14 residues.

This clonotype was counted ten times or more. V and J are TRBV27 and TRBJ2-3; no firm D call. V lost 3 bases and J lost 1, with 17 bases in between. Germline V CDR1 and CDR2: MNHEY, SMNVEV (reference sequence). The CDR3 is 17 residues long. The CDR3 DNA follows: TGTGCCAGCAGTTTGGTGGCGAGATATGGAGGCACAGATACGCAGTATTTT. Amino acids: CASSLVARYGGTDTQYF.

This clonotype was detected only a few times. The rearrangement links TRBV4-2 to TRBJ1-1; D remains unclear. Deletions cut 3 bases from V and 5 bases from J, with 16 bases between. This CDR3 region has 15 residues. Looked up from germline, CDR1 is LGHNA and CDR2 is YNFKEQ. The CDR3 is CASSHTPAGLTEAFF. CDR3 sequence (DNA): TGTGCCAGCAGCCATACCCCAGCCGGGCTAACTGAAGCTTTCTTT.

This clonotype has ten or more counts. The chain employs TRBV6-2 or TRBV6-3 and TRBJ1-1; D remains unclear. V dropped 6 bases and J dropped 3 bases, with 11 bases sitting between them. The CDR3 loop spans 13 amino acids. Germline CDR1 and CDR2: MNHEY and SVGEGT. DNA of the CDR3: TGTGCCAGCAGAGAAGAGGACCACACTGAAGCTTTCTTT. It translates to CASREEDHTEAFF.

At least ten counts were recorded for this clonotype. This sequence joins TRBV12-3 or TRBV12-4 and TRBJ1-1; no clear D. The CDR3 totals 14 residues. V shed 5 bases and J shed 2 bases, with 12 bases lying between them. This CDR3 is CASSAPGRNTEAFF. CDR3 in DNA: TGTGCCAGCAGTGCACCCGGGAGAAACACTGAAGCTTTCTTT.

This clonotype was seen repeatedly, ten times or more. The V gene is TRBV4-1, the J gene TRBJ1-2; D call uncertain. The CDR3 runs to 14 residues. Germline CDR1 MGHRA, CDR2 YSYEKL. Trimming left V 0 bases short and J 4 bases short, with 9 bases between. This CDR3 reads CASSQEVVAYGYTF. CDR3 nucleotides: TGCGCCAGCAGCCAAGAAGTAGTAGCCTATGGCTACACCTTC.

Many counts were recorded for this clonotype. The rearrangement uses TRBV5-6 and TRBJ2-2, with 7 bases identical to TRBD2. CDR3 length equals 14 residues. CDR1 and CDR2 (germline): SGHDT, YYEEEE. Trimming at V came to 4 bases and at J to 4 bases, leaving 4 bases not matched to a gene. Written as DNA, the CDR3 is TGTGCCAGCAGCCCCGGGGGGTTCACCGGGGAGCTGTTTTTT. It is translated as CASSPGGFTGELFF.